These T cell receptor beta chains were read from a single sample in a study of T-cell reconstitution after alpha-beta-depleted transplantation in children. Each CDR3 protein gets one entry after TCRdb re-called the PCR reads with MiXCR. The sample includes 200,000 to 250,000 distinct CDR3 sequences, under 9.5% of them seen just once. The sequencing here drew on PBMCs, mostly from graft donor cells, taken 180 days after TCRalphabeta/CD19-depleted stem cell transplant. Every receptor here comes from a male patient under 18 who had a stem cell transplant for acute lymphoblastic leukemia, so the T cells may come from the graft donor. Both conserved end residues are part of each CDR3. D genes are given only for firm matches. Not all rows give a size; the values are once, few, many and, for expanded clones, a class.

cdr3_length j_call clone_size v_call d_call cdr3_aa cdr3_nt
16 TRBJ2-3 many TRBV24-1 TRBD2 CATSDLIAGPRDTQYF TGTGCCACCAGTGACCTCATAGCGGGGCCTAGAGATACGCAGTATTTT
14 TRBJ1-2 many TRBV29-1 TRBD1 CSASTGLTNYGYTF TGCAGCGCGTCGACAGGGCTCACTAACTATGGCTACACCTTC
15 TRBJ2-7 many TRBV4-3 TRBD2 CASSQSGLAGGEQYF TGCGCCAGCAGCCAATCGGGACTAGCGGGGGGCGAGCAGTACTTC
13 TRBJ2-7 many TRBV27 TRBD2 CASSPWTSAEQYF TGTGCCAGCAGTCCTTGGACTAGCGCCGAGCAGTACTTC
12 TRBJ2-5 many TRBV11-2 . CASSPYSGTQYF TGTGCCAGCAGCCCATATAGTGGGACCCAGTACTTC
15 TRBJ1-2 many TRBV12-3/TRBV12-4 . CASSFLQGFSYGYTF TGTGCCAGCAGTTTCCTGCAGGGGTTTAGCTATGGCTACACCTTC
15 TRBJ2-7 . TRBV20-1 TRBD1 CSAALRGQGPYEQYF TGCAGTGCCGCGCTACGAGGACAGGGACCCTACGAGCAGTACTTC
14 TRBJ2-5 many TRBV24-1 . CATSDRGSEETQYF TGTGCCACCAGTGATCGTGGCAGCGAAGAGACCCAGTACTTC
14 TRBJ2-5 many TRBV4-2 TRBD2 CASSQSGGAKTQYF TGTGCCAGCAGCCAGAGCGGGGGGGCCAAGACCCAGTACTTC
18 TRBJ2-2 many TRBV9 TRBD1 CASSVLHGQGADTGELFF TGTGCCAGCAGCGTCCTCCATGGACAGGGGGCTGACACCGGGGAGCTGTTTTTT
17 TRBJ2-7 many TRBV19 . CASSIDLGTGPFYEQYF TGTGCCAGTAGTATAGATCTTGGTACGGGACCGTTCTACGAGCAGTACTTC
15 TRBJ2-1 . TRBV5-8 . CASSFRGRGRNEQFF TGTGCCAGCAGCTTTCGAGGGAGAGGAAGGAATGAGCAGTTCTTC
17 TRBJ2-4 many TRBV10-3 . CAISESSGLLAKNIQYF TGTGCCATCAGTGAGTCGAGCGGATTACTAGCCAAAAACATTCAGTACTTC
16 TRBJ2-1 . TRBV20-1 TRBD1 CSANPGTGGSYNEQFF TGCAGTGCTAACCCCGGGACAGGGGGCTCCTACAATGAGCAGTTCTTC
14 TRBJ2-1 many TRBV4-2 . CASSQGRGGNEQFF TGTGCCAGCAGCCAAGGCAGGGGTGGAAATGAGCAGTTCTTC
14 TRBJ2-7 many TRBV6-5 TRBD1 CASGSSDRGHEQYF TGTGCCAGCGGATCCTCCGACAGGGGGCACGAGCAGTACTTC
13 TRBJ2-7 many TRBV29-1 . CSVKGTVTYEQYF TGCAGCGTGAAGGGGACTGTGACCTACGAGCAGTACTTC
13 TRBJ2-7 many TRBV5-6 . CASSSGLGYEQYF TGTGCCAGCAGCTCAGGACTGGGCTACGAGCAGTACTTC
13 TRBJ1-5 many TRBV19 . CATLGVGNQPQHF TGTGCCACCCTGGGGGTTGGCAATCAGCCCCAGCATTTT
16 TRBJ2-6 many TRBV7-8 . CASSLLRTSGANVLTF TGTGCCAGCAGCCTCTTACGCACGTCGGGGGCCAACGTCCTGACTTTC
14 TRBJ2-1 few TRBV10-3 TRBD2 CAISGGLADNEQFF TGTGCCATCAGTGGGGGACTAGCGGACAATGAGCAGTTCTTC